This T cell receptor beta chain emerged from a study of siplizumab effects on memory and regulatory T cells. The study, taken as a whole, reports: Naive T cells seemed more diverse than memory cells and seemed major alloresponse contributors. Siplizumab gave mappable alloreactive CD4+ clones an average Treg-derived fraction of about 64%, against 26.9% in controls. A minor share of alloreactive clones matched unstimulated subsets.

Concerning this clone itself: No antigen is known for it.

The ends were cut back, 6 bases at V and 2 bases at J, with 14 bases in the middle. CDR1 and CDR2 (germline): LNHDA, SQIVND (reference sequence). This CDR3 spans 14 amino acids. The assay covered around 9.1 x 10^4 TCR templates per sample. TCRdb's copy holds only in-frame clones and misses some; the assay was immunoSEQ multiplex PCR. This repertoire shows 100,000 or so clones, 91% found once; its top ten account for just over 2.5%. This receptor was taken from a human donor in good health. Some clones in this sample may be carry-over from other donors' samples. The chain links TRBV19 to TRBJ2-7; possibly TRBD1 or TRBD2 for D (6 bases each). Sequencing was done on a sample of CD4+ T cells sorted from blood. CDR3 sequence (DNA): TGTGCCAGTAGCGACGTGGGGGGCCCCTACGAGCAGTACTTC. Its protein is CASSDVGGPYEQYF. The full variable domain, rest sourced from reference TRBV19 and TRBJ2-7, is DGGITQSPKYLFRKEGQNVTLSCEQNLNHDAMYWYRQDPGQGLRLIYYSQIVNDFQKGDIAEGYSVSREKKESFPLTVTSAQKNPTAFYLCASSDVGGPYEQYFGPGTRLTVT.